The 25 T cell receptor beta chains presented below share a single source sample, sequenced in a study of T-cell reconstitution after alpha-beta-depleted transplantation in children. The TCRbeta library was prepared with unique molecular identifiers. TCRdb redid the calling of the PCR reads with MiXCR, one entry per CDR3 protein. This sample has around 250,000 distinct CDR3 sequences; roughly 9.5% occur once, and the top ten carry about 9.5%. The material was PBMCs from the stem cell graft donor, obtained from the stem cell graft. These receptors were taken from a human donor who donated a stem cell graft to a child with SCID.

At least ten counts were recorded for this clonotype. The V and J genes are TRBV6-5 and TRBJ1-3; the D is unclear. The CDR3 is made up of 14 amino acids. CDR1 is MNHEY, CDR2 SVGAGI, per germline. The V and J ends lost 7 bases and 0 bases respectively, with 10 bases between them. The CDR3 DNA reads TGTGCCAGCAAACTGGAGGGCTCTGGAAACACCATATATTTT. The encoded protein is CASKLEGSGNTIYF.

The J gene is TRBJ2-3, the V gene TRBV11-2; no firm D call. CDR1 is SGHAT and CDR2 is FQNNGV in the germline V gene. Trimming took 1 base from V and 6 from J, leaving 17 bases between them. This CDR3 has 16 amino acids. Here the CDR3 DNA reads TGTGCCAGCAGCTTAGGCACACATCCTGAATCGGATACGCAGTATTTT. Protein product: CASSLGTHPESDTQYF.

V gene TRBV20-1 combines with J gene TRBJ2-1, with 12 positions matching TRBD2. From germline, CDR1 is DFQATT and CDR2 SNEGSKA (reference sequence). The junction had 6 bases not matched to a gene; V was cut back by 5 bases and J by 4 bases. This CDR3 contains 15 residues. The CDR3 nucleotides are TGCAGTGCTCCGACTAGCGGGGGAGTTTACAATGAGCAGTTCTTC. It is translated as CSAPTSGGVYNEQFF.

The gene calls are TRBV25-1 and TRBJ2-1; possibly TRBD1 for D (5 bases). V was clipped by 4 bases and J by 0 bases, with 10 bases between them. The germline CDR1 and CDR2 sequences are MGHDK and SYGVNS. This CDR3 contains 15 residues. CDR3 bases: TGTGCCAGCAGTGCATTGACAGCCTCCTACAATGAGCAGTTCTTC. Translated: CASSALTASYNEQFF.

Only a few counts were recorded for this clonotype. This chain joins TRBV10-2 and TRBJ2-7; no clear D gene. There are 14 residues in the CDR3. Per the germline V gene, CDR1 is WSHSY and CDR2 is SAAADI. The V end was cut by 9 bases, the J end by 5 bases, with 20 bases between. The CDR3 is CASRSWGFYDEQYF. The CDR3 DNA sequence: TGCGCCAGTCGCAGCTGGGGTTTTTATGACGAGCAGTACTTC.

This chain links TRBV5-1 with TRBJ2-1, with 8 nucleotides matching TRBD2. There are 13 residues in the CDR3. CDR1 is SGHRS and CDR2 is YFSETQ in the germline V gene. Germline trimming cut 5 bases from V and 6 bases from J; bases unmatched to any gene: 4. DNA for the CDR3: TGCGCCAGCAGACCCGGGACTAGCAATGAGCAGTTCTTC. This sequence encodes CASRPGTSNEQFF.

V is TRBV5-1 and J is TRBJ2-2, with D perhaps given as TRBD1 or TRBD2 (5 bases each). Germline V gene sequence: CDR1 SGHRS, CDR2 YFSETQ. V dropped 1 base and J dropped 1 base, with 11 bases sitting between them. The CDR3 sequence is 16 residues long. CDR3 nucleotides: TGCGCCAGCAGCTTGTCTGGGACGGGGAACACCGGGGAGCTGTTTTTT. Its translation: CASSLSGTGNTGELFF.

This chain uses TRBV20-1 with TRBJ2-5, with a tentative D call TRBD2 (7 bases). The CDR3 runs to 15 residues. The germline gives CDR1 DFQATT, CDR2 SNEGSKA (reference sequence). Trimming stripped 5 bases from V and 6 bases from J, with 22 bases between. DNA of the CDR3: TGCAGTGCTGGGGGGGGAACAGGGACTGTGAAGACCCAGTACTTC. It codes for CSAGGGTGTVKTQYF.

This clonotype has only a few counts. V is TRBV19 and J is TRBJ2-5; D unresolved. V was shortened by 1 base and J by 7 bases, with 13 bases between the two germline ends. Germline CDR1 is LNHDA and CDR2 is SQIVND (reference sequence). The CDR3 loop spans 14 amino acids. The CDR3, as DNA: TGTGCCAGTAGTATAGCTACAACGACACGGACCCAGTACTTC. This sequence encodes CASSIATTTRTQYF. The whole variable domain, filled in from reference TRBV19 and TRBJ2-5, reads DGGITQSPKYLFRKEGQNVTLSCEQNLNHDAMYWYRQDPGQGLRLIYYSQIVNDFQKGDIAEGYSVSREKKESFPLTVTSAQKNPTAFYLCASSIATTTRTQYFGPGTRLLVL.

In its sample, this clonotype was seen a few times. This rearrangement joins TRBV10-3 to TRBJ1-3; tentative D call: TRBD1 (6 bases). The V end lost 7 bases, the J end lost 0 bases, and 10 bases lay between the germline ends. CDR3 size: 14 residues. Germline lookup yields CDR1 ENHRY and CDR2 SYGVKD. CDR3 in DNA: TGTGCCATCATGCACAGGGCCTCTGGAAACACCATATATTTT. Its protein is CAIMHRASGNTIYF.

The rearrangement links TRBV15 to TRBJ2-2, with a possible D match to TRBD2 (5 bases). CDR1 and CDR2 from the germline V gene are LNHNV and YYDKDF (reference sequence). The CDR3 runs 20 residues. The V gene lost 3 bases and the J gene lost 4 bases, with 27 bases spanning the gap. The CDR3 loop reads CATSSPWRLAGSEVTGELFF. In DNA, the CDR3 is TGTGCCACCAGCAGTCCCTGGAGGCTAGCTGGTAGTGAGGTCACCGGGGAGCTGTTTTTT.

This clonotype was detected ten times or more. The chain has TRBV2 and TRBJ1-1; no clear D. The CDR3 is 13 amino acids. Germline-derived CDR1 and CDR2 are SNHLY and FYNNEI. The germline V and J ends were trimmed by 6 bases and 0 bases, with 8 bases remaining between them. The DNA of the CDR3 is TGTGCCAGCAGAAGCGGAATGAACACTGAAGCTTTCTTT. It encodes CASRSGMNTEAFF.

Regarding this clonotype: The junction differs from germline at one of its ends, possibly a read error. DNA for the CDR3: TGTACCAGCAGTTTGGACCAACCTTACAATGAGCAGTTCTTC. It is translated as CTSSLDQPYNEQFF. The rearrangement links TRBV12-3 or TRBV12-4 to TRBJ2-1; the D is unclear. The CDR3 is made up of 14 amino acids.

In this sample, this clonotype turned up many times. The rearrangement links TRBV7-2 to TRBJ2-3; D unresolved. This CDR3 spans 15 amino acids. Germline loops: CDR1 SGHTA, CDR2 FQGNSA. The V and J ends lost 2 bases and 4 bases respectively, with 13 bases between them. CDR3 in amino acids: CASSLLGQSPDTQYF. Here the CDR3 DNA reads TGTGCCAGCAGCTTATTGGGCCAGAGCCCAGATACGCAGTATTTT.

This clonotype has ten or more counts. This sequence joins TRBV5-8 and TRBJ1-5; D is undetermined. Germline values: CDR1 SGHTS, CDR2 YDEGEE. This CDR3 has 15 residues. V was trimmed by 1 base and J by 0 bases, leaving 8 bases between them. CDR3 nucleotide sequence: TGTGCCAGCAGCTTGTTCGGAGATAGCAATCAGCCCCAGCATTTT. Translation gives CASSLFGDSNQPQHF.

The chain has TRBV5-1 and TRBJ1-1; the match to TRBD1 covers 11 bases. With 5 bases clipped from V and 5 bases from J, the junction kept 11 bases outside the gene matches. Germline V gene sequence: CDR1 SGHRS, CDR2 YFSETQ. The length of the CDR3 is 16 residues. The CDR3 DNA sequence: TGCGCCAGCAGTTCGGGTATCGGGACAGGGGGAACTGAAGCTTTCTTT. Translating gives CASSSGIGTGGTEAFF.

This clonotype was counted many times. The CDR3, as DNA: TGTGCCAGCACTGGAGCATCAGTAACCTACGAGCAGTACTTC. The encoded protein is CASTGASVTYEQYF. This rearrangement joins TRBV2 to TRBJ2-7; D uncertain. Germline V lookup: CDR1 SNHLY, CDR2 FYNNEI. V was cut by 7 bases and J by 2 bases, with 15 bases left in between. The CDR3 runs to 14 residues.

This clonotype was observed a few times. The chain is built from TRBV20-1 and TRBJ2-1; 8 nucleotides match TRBD2. Germline values: CDR1 DFQATT, CDR2 SNEGSKA (reference sequence). This CDR3 has 16 amino acids. Trimming removed 0 bases from V and 2 bases from J; junction bases left unmatched: 6. The CDR3 loop reads CSARDLAGGTYNEQFF. CDR3 bases: TGCAGTGCTAGAGATCTGGCGGGGGGCACCTACAATGAGCAGTTCTTC.

This clonotype was detected only a few times. This chain links TRBV2 with TRBJ2-2; TRBD1 aligns across 7 bases. V lost 6 bases, J lost 1 base, and 8 bases stayed unmatched. The length of the CDR3 is 16 residues. Germline lookup yields CDR1 SNHLY and CDR2 FYNNEI. CDR3 residues: CASRVTGQMNTGELFF. The DNA for the CDR3 is TGTGCCAGCAGGGTAACGGGACAGATGAACACCGGGGAGCTGTTTTTT.

The chain carries TRBV4-2 and TRBJ2-6; the match to TRBD1 covers 9 bases. The V gene end was trimmed by 3 bases and the J gene end by 1 base; junction bases not matched to a gene: 4. Per germline, CDR1 LGHNA and CDR2 YNFKEQ. The CDR3 consists of 17 residues. The CDR3 reads CASSQGDRASGANVLTF. CDR3 nucleotides: TGTGCCAGCAGCCAGGGGGACAGGGCATCTGGGGCCAACGTCCTGACTTTC.

This chain joins TRBV12-3 or TRBV12-4 and TRBJ1-6, with no clear D. The CDR3 is 14 amino acids. V was pared by 7 bases and J by 4 bases, with 11 bases between. The CDR3 sequence is CASKLTGYNSPLHF. For the CDR3, the DNA is TGTGCCAGCAAGCTGACGGGATATAATTCACCCCTCCACTTT.

This clonotype was seen a handful of times. In DNA, the CDR3 is TGTGCCATCAGAATAGGGACAGCTTCCACCTACGAGCAGTACTTC. It encodes CAIRIGTASTYEQYF. This sequence joins TRBV10-3 and TRBJ2-7, with 7 positions matching TRBD1. Trimming cost V 6 bases and J 2 bases; bases outside gene matches: 10. The CDR3 spans 15 residues. CDR1 and CDR2 from the germline V gene are ENHRY and SYGVKD.

This clonotype came up a few times. V gene TRBV15 combines with J gene TRBJ1-3; the D is unclear. V shed 5 bases and J shed 8 bases, with 13 bases lying between them. CDR3 length: 13 residues. Germline V gene data show CDR1 as LNHNV and CDR2 as YYDKDF (reference sequence). In nucleotides, the CDR3 is TGTGCCACCAGCGAGGGTCAGACGGACACCATATATTTT. As protein: CATSEGQTDTIYF.

This clonotype was observed a handful of times. The V call is TRBV12-3 or TRBV12-4, the J call TRBJ2-7; the match to TRBD1 covers 12 bases. The CDR3 is made up of 15 amino acids. Trimming took 6 bases from V and 6 from J; bases not matched to a gene: 9. The CDR3 here is CASSGRDRGRGEQYF. DNA of the CDR3: TGTGCCAGCAGCGGTCGGGACAGGGGGCGCGGCGAGCAGTACTTC.

This clonotype was detected ten times or more. This sequence joins TRBV11-2 and TRBJ2-7; D unresolved. V was cut by 1 base and J by 3 bases, with 7 bases left in between. CDR3 size: 13 residues. Germline V gene data show CDR1 as SGHAT and CDR2 as FQNNGV. The CDR3 spells CASSLGSLYEQYF. For the CDR3, the DNA is TGTGCCAGCAGCTTAGGTTCCCTCTACGAGCAGTACTTC.